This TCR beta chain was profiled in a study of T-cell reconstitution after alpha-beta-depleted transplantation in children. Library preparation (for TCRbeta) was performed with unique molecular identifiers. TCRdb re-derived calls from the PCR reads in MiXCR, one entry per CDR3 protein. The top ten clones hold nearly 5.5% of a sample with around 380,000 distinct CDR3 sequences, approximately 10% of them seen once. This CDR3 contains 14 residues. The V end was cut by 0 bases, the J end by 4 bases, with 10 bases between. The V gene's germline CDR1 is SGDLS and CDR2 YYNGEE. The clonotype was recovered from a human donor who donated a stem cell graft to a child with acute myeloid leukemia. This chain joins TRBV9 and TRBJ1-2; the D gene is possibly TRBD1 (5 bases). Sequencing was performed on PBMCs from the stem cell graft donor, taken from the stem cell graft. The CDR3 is CASSVGEGSYGYTF. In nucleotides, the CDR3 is TGTGCCAGCAGCGTAGGGGAGGGGAGCTATGGCTACACCTTC.